One and the same sample provided the 10 T cell receptor beta chains below, sequenced in a study of blood T cells in healthy people across ages. Together with a sample-barcoded 5' primer, a J-beta primer mix was included in a second PCR lasting roughly 6 to 12 cycles. A single record per CDR3 protein comes from TCRdb applying MiXCR to the 5' RACE reads. The table has about 1.8 million distinct CDR3 sequences, 49% seen once. Sequenced input: blood. All receptors derive from a woman in her forties in good health.

Points on this clonotype: An end of the junction differs from the germline gene, which may be a read error. The genes are TRBV27 and TRBJ2-1; D unresolved. CDR1 is MNHEY, CDR2 SMNVEV, per germline (reference sequence). The CDR3 is made up of 14 amino acids. The DNA for the CDR3 is TGTGTCAGCAGTTCGATAAGCTCCTACAATGAGCAGTTCTTC. Its protein product is CVSSSISSYNEQFF.

A few counts support this clonotype. This chain links TRBV29-1 with TRBJ2-3; D is undetermined. This CDR3 contains 11 residues. Looked up from germline, CDR1 is SQVTM and CDR2 is ANQGSEA. With 6 bases removed from V and 8 bases from J, the gap between germline ends came to 12 bases. In DNA form, the CDR3 reads TGCAGCGTCAAATATCTAGGTACGCAGTATTTT. It is translated as CSVKYLGTQYF.

The CDR3 protein is CASKMDRGVSYGYTF. The CDR3 DNA is TGTGCCAGCAAAATGGACAGGGGAGTCAGCTATGGCTACACCTTC. This rearrangement joins TRBV6-2 or TRBV6-3 to TRBJ1-2; 9 positions match TRBD1. The CDR3 extends over 15 amino acids. Germline CDR1 MNHEY, CDR2 SVGEGT. The V and J ends lost 7 bases and 4 bases, in that order; junction bases with no gene match: 10.

The genes are TRBV21-1 and TRBJ2-1; the table names TRBD1, a call not compared with the DNA. TRBV21-1 has pseudogene status. This CDR3 is 17 amino acids long. The CDR3 spells CASSKRPGGNIYNEQFF. The CDR3 coding sequence is TGTGCCAGCAGCAAACGCCCCGGGGGCAATATCTACAATGAGCAGTTCTTC.

The chain links TRBV12-3 or TRBV12-4 to TRBJ2-4; TRBD1 agrees at 7 bases. The CDR3 runs 15 residues. Germline trimming cut 1 base from V and 12 bases from J; bases unmatched to any gene: 12. CDR3 coding DNA: TGTGCCAGCAGTTTAGGGGTAGGGACAGTACTTGATCAGTACTTC. Translation gives CASSLGVGTVLDQYF.

Only a few counts were recorded for this clonotype. The chain is built from TRBV27 and TRBJ2-3, with D tentatively TRBD1 (6 bases). CDR1 is MNHEY and CDR2 is SMNVEV in the germline V gene (reference sequence). The length of the CDR3 is 15 residues. V was trimmed by 5 bases and J by 6 bases, leaving 18 bases between them. This CDR3 is CASSILQGTWDTQYF. DNA for the CDR3: TGTGCCAGCAGTATACTCCAGGGGACCTGGGATACGCAGTATTTT.

The V and J genes are TRBV20-1 and TRBJ2-7, with no clear D. Germline V CDR1 and CDR2: DFQATT, SNEGSKA (reference sequence). Trimming pared 7 bases from V and 2 bases from J, leaving 12 bases between. The CDR3 totals 12 residues. CDR3 loop: CSGNGPTYEQYF. In DNA, the CDR3 is TGCAGTGGGAACGGGCCAACCTACGAGCAGTACTTC.

The chain combines TRBV7-2 with TRBJ2-1; TRBD2 aligns across 11 bases. The ends lost 4 bases at V and 10 bases at J; junction bases unmatched: 6. The CDR3 loop spans 14 amino acids. Germline-derived CDR1 and CDR2 are SGHTA and FQGNSA. This CDR3 reads CASSSGLADLEQFF. The CDR3 DNA reads TGTGCCAGCAGCTCGGGACTAGCGGACTTAGAGCAGTTCTTC.

This clonotype showed up just a few times. The DNA for the CDR3 is TGCAGCGTTGTCGAACGCCTACTCTACAATGAGCAGTTCTTC. Its translation is CSVVERLLYNEQFF. V usage is TRBV29-1 and J usage is TRBJ2-1; D is uncertain. Looked up from germline, CDR1 is SQVTM and CDR2 is ANQGSEA. V lost 4 bases and J 3 bases, leaving 13 bases between the germline ends. This CDR3 region has 14 residues.

The chain uses TRBV20-1 and TRBJ1-1; 7 nucleotides agree with TRBD1. Germline V lookup: CDR1 DFQATT, CDR2 SNEGSKA (reference sequence). V lost 1 base and J lost 6; bases outside the gene matches: 11. The CDR3 spans 15 residues. The CDR3 loop is CSARVKQGTGAEAFF. CDR3 DNA sequence: TGCAGTGCTAGAGTAAAACAGGGGACGGGGGCTGAAGCTTTCTTT.